These 8 T cell receptor beta chains originate from one sample sequenced in a study of blood T cell repertoires in COVID-19. Using immunoSEQ multiplex PCR, the repertoire was profiled, and TCRdb retains in-frame clones only, with some absent. The sample records some 20,000 clones, under 90% being singletons. Sequencing was done on a sample of peripheral blood. The source of these receptors is a human donor in a cohort sampled during active COVID-19.

The rearrangement joins TRBV12-3 or TRBV12-4 to TRBJ2-7; possibly TRBD2 for D (6 bases). The length of the CDR3 is 13 residues. The V gene lost 6 bases and the J gene lost 2 bases, with 11 bases spanning the gap. The CDR3 nucleotides are TGTGCCAGCAGCAATGGCGGGGCCTACGAGCAGTACTTC. Translated, it gives CASSNGGAYEQYF.

This clone has only one observation. CDR3 in amino acids: CASSQETGTGANVLTF. DNA for the CDR3: TGCGCCAGCAGCCAAGAAACGGGGACTGGGGCCAACGTCCTGACTTTC. V usage is TRBV4-3 and J usage is TRBJ2-6; maybe TRBD2 (5 bases). With 0 bases removed from V and 2 bases from J, the gap between germline ends came to 8 bases. The CDR3 consists of 16 residues. Germline CDR1 LGHNA, CDR2 YSLEER.

The V gene is TRBV6-2 or TRBV6-3, the J gene TRBJ2-2; 10 positions agree with TRBD2. The junction had 25 bases not matched to a gene; V was cut back by 6 bases and J by 6 bases. The CDR3 covers 21 residues. Germline-derived CDR1 and CDR2 are MNHEY and SVGEGT. The chain's CDR3 is CASSSRPSGRGNDRSPGELFF. In DNA, the CDR3 is TGTGCCAGCAGCAGCCGTCCTAGCGGGAGAGGGAATGACAGAAGCCCCGGGGAGCTGTTTTTT.

V gene TRBV28 combines with J gene TRBJ1-1, with D possibly being TRBD1 (5 bases). The CDR3 contains 16 residues. V lost 5 bases, J lost 5 bases, and 21 bases lay in between. Germline V gene data show CDR1 as MDHEN and CDR2 as SYDVKM. DNA for the CDR3: TGTGCCAGCAGTCCCCCGGGCGGGGACTTCGGTACTGAAGCTTTCTTT. Protein product: CASSPPGGDFGTEAFF.

The CDR3 DNA follows: TGCGCCAGCAGCCAGGGGACTAGCAGCTCTGGGGCCAACGTCCTGACTTTC. Translating gives CASSQGTSSSGANVLTF. J is TRBJ2-6 and V is TRBV4-3, with TRBD2 matching over 9 bases. CDR1 LGHNA and CDR2 YSLEER come from the germline V gene. The CDR3 sequence is 17 residues long. V lost 3 bases to trimming and J lost 0 bases; unmatched junction nucleotides: 3.

This chain links TRBV6-5 with TRBJ1-5; 7 nucleotides align to TRBD1. Germline V gene lookup returns CDR1 MNHEY and CDR2 SVGAGI. V was clipped by 6 bases and J by 3 bases; unmatched bases: 5. The CDR3 has 14 residues. The CDR3 loop is CASSLTGINQPQHF. In DNA form, the CDR3 reads TGTGCCAGCAGCTTGACAGGGATCAATCAGCCCCAGCATTTT.

This clone was counted once. The chain employs TRBV7-2 and TRBJ1-1, with D perhaps TRBD1 (6 bases). Germline loops: CDR1 SGHTA, CDR2 FQGNSA. The CDR3 loop spans 14 amino acids. V dropped 5 bases and J dropped 1 base, with 11 bases sitting between them. CDR3 coding DNA: TGTGCCAGCAGCGCAGCGACAGGGAACACTGAAGCTTTCTTT. Protein sequence: CASSAATGNTEAFF.

This sequence joins TRBV5-1 and TRBJ2-2; 7 bases agree with TRBD2. V was clipped by 2 bases and J by 5 bases; unmatched bases: 3. Looked up from germline, CDR1 is SGHRS and CDR2 is YFSETQ. This CDR3 contains 14 residues. The CDR3 region is CASSFAGETGELFF. CDR3 in DNA: TGCGCCAGCAGCTTTGCGGGAGAAACCGGGGAGCTGTTTTTT.